These T cell receptor beta chains were read from a single sample in a study of blood T cell repertoires in COVID-19. Only in-frame clones appear in the TCRdb table, and some are missing; sequencing was by immunoSEQ multiplex PCR. The sample holds about 240,000 clones, around four fifths seen once. Sequencing was done on a sample of PBMCs or T cells enriched from blood (not recorded which). The receptors were gathered from a woman in her 40s who had been exposed to COVID-19. CDR3s include the opening cysteine and the closing phenylalanine or tryptophan. D genes are given only for firm matches. Clone size is given for some rows only: seen once, a few or many times, or a class if the clone is expanded.

j_call	v_call	clone_size	d_call	cdr3_aa	cdr3_nt
TRBJ2-2	TRBV3-1/TRBV3-2	-	TRBD2	CASSPRTSGTGELFF	TGTGCCAGCAGCCCCAGGACTAGCGGCACCGGGGAGCTGTTTTTT
TRBJ1-2	TRBV4-1	-	-	CASTSPGTLNYGYTF	TGCGCCAGCACCTCTCCGGGAACCCTGAACTATGGCTACACCTTC
TRBJ1-3	TRBV6-1	-	-	CASRETQALSGNTIYF	TGTGCCAGCAGGGAAACCCAAGCCCTCTCTGGAAACACCATATATTTT
TRBJ2-7	TRBV5-5	-	TRBD1	CASSLGTGGGYEQYF	TGTGCCAGCAGTCTTGGGACAGGGGGCGGATACGAGCAGTACTTC
TRBJ2-7	TRBV7-9	many	-	CASSLAGAYEQYF	TGTGCCAGCAGCTTAGCAGGGGCCTACGAGCAGTACTTC
TRBJ2-7	TRBV5-6	-	-	CASSLAWTGAYEQYF	TGTGCCAGCAGCCTGGCTTGGACTGGAGCCTACGAGCAGTACTTC
TRBJ2-2	TRBV5-1	-	-	CASSPQGYTGELFF	TGCGCCAGCAGCCCGCAGGGATACACCGGGGAGCTGTTTTTT
TRBJ1-4	TRBV3-1/TRBV3-2	-	-	CASSHNPQAQGEKLFF	TGTGCCAGCAGCCATAACCCGCAGGCCCAGGGGGAAAAACTGTTTTTT
TRBJ2-3	TRBV7-2	-	-	CASSLASLPFGTDTQYF	TGTGCCAGCAGCTTAGCGAGCCTCCCGTTTGGCACAGATACGCAGTATTTT
TRBJ1-5	TRBV7-9	-	TRBD1	CASSRTGENQPQHF	TGTGCCAGCAGCCGTACAGGGGAGAATCAGCCCCAGCATTTT
TRBJ1-5	TRBV19	-	TRBD1	CASSTGQGEQPQHF	TGTGCCAGTAGTACAGGACAGGGGGAGCAGCCCCAGCATTTT
TRBJ2-1	TRBV28	-	-	CASRARPLVEQFF	TGTGCCAGCAGGGCGCGGCCCCTGGTTGAGCAGTTCTTC
TRBJ1-1	TRBV5-5	many	-	CASSLDSMNTEAFF	TGTGCCAGCAGCTTGGACAGTATGAACACTGAAGCTTTCTTT
TRBJ1-1	TRBV4-1	-	TRBD1	CASSSGQGEAFF	TGCGCCAGCAGCTCAGGACAGGGTGAAGCTTTCTTT
TRBJ1-1	TRBV19	-	-	CASSDSAAMNTEAFF	TGTGCCAGTAGTGACAGCGCTGCAATGAACACTGAAGCTTTCTTT
TRBJ2-7	TRBV11-2	once	TRBD2	CASSLEASGGRYEQYF	TGTGCCAGCAGCTTAGAAGCTAGCGGGGGGAGGTACGAGCAGTACTTC
TRBJ2-2	TRBV5-1	once	-	CASSSEEGLVTGELFF	TGCGCCAGCAGCTCCGAGGAGGGGCTGGTCACCGGGGAGCTGTTTTTT
TRBJ1-4	TRBV5-1	few	-	CASSLEGVSKLFF	TGCGCCAGCAGCTTGGAGGGGGTTTCGAAACTGTTTTTT
TRBJ1-2	TRBV18	-	-	CASSPPGRAGYGYTF	TGTGCCAGCTCACCACCGGGCAGGGCGGGGTATGGCTACACCTTC
TRBJ1-4	TRBV10-3	few	TRBD1	CAISESRDSNEKLFF	TGTGCCATCAGTGAGTCCCGGGACAGTAATGAAAAACTGTTTTTT
TRBJ2-3	TRBV27	-	-	CASSFPTDSTSTDTQYF	TGTGCCAGCAGTTTCCCCACAGACAGCACTAGCACAGATACGCAGTATTTT
TRBJ1-2	TRBV5-1	once	-	CASSLARGSYGYTF	TGCGCCAGCAGCTTGGCGCGGGGCAGCTATGGCTACACCTTC
TRBJ2-3	TRBV28	-	-	CASSFVAVSTDTQYF	TGTGCCAGCAGTTTTGTGGCGGTTAGCACAGATACGCAGTATTTT
TRBJ1-5	TRBV28	-	-	CASSSGQPNQPQHF	TGTGCCAGCAGTTCAGGACAGCCAAATCAGCCCCAGCATTTT
TRBJ2-3	TRBV7-3	once	TRBD2	CASRVSGGAADTQYF	TGTGCCAGCAGGGTTAGCGGGGGGGCCGCAGATACGCAGTATTTT
TRBJ2-1	TRBV6-5	-	TRBD2	CASSYYPGTSGGEFF	TGTGCCAGCAGTTACTACCCCGGGACTAGCGGGGGGGAGTTCTTC
TRBJ2-5	TRBV2	-	-	CASSGTIQETQYF	TGTGCCAGCAGCGGGACAATCCAAGAGACCCAGTACTTC
TRBJ2-4	TRBV28	-	-	CASSFGFRTEPAKNIQYF	TGTGCCAGCAGTTTTGGGTTCCGGACAGAACCTGCCAAAAACATTCAGTACTTC
TRBJ1-1	TRBV19	-	-	CASTRGGNTEAFF	TGTGCCAGTACCCGAGGGGGGAACACTGAAGCTTTCTTT
TRBJ1-2	TRBV10-3	-	TRBD1	CAISEGGQGVLYGYTF	TGTGCCATCAGTGAGGGGGGACAGGGAGTCCTCTATGGCTACACCTTC
TRBJ2-5	TRBV5-4	once	TRBD2	CASSLGLGGVGETQYF	TGTGCCAGCAGCTTGGGTTTGGGGGGGGTTGGAGAGACCCAGTACTTC
TRBJ2-3	TRBV19	-	-	CASSTSPDTQYF	TGTGCCAGTAGTACGTCCCCAGATACGCAGTATTTT
TRBJ2-7	TRBV30	-	TRBD2	CAGTSGASYEQYF	TGTGCCGGAACTAGCGGGGCCTCCTACGAGCAGTACTTC
TRBJ1-6	TRBV5-1	-	TRBD1	CASSLGDRGNSPLHF	TGCGCCAGCAGCTTAGGGGACAGGGGTAATTCACCCCTCCACTTT
TRBJ2-7	TRBV3-1/TRBV3-2	-	TRBD2	CASRASGRAGQYF	TGTGCCAGCAGGGCTAGCGGGCGGGCGGGGCAGTACTTC
TRBJ1-6	TRBV6-5	-	-	CASSYSVGGRLPLHF	TGTGCCAGCAGTTACTCGGTGGGGGGACGATTACCCCTCCACTTT
TRBJ1-1	TRBV28	few	TRBD1	CASSLYTGVLNTEAFF	TGTGCCAGCAGTTTATACACAGGGGTCTTGAACACTGAAGCTTTCTTT
TRBJ1-1	TRBV6-5	-	-	CASEVGSSSTEAFF	TGTGCCAGCGAGGTAGGGAGTTCGAGCACTGAAGCTTTCTTT
TRBJ1-3	TRBV19	-	TRBD1	CASSVTTGSGNTIYF	TGTGCCAGTAGCGTGACGACAGGGTCTGGAAACACCATATATTTT
TRBJ1-5	TRBV19	-	-	CASSRQVNQPQHF	TGTGCCAGTAGTAGGCAAGTCAATCAGCCCCAGCATTTT
TRBJ1-2	TRBV5-4	many	-	CASSGGRALTYDYTF	TGTGCCAGCAGCGGAGGAAGGGCGCTGACCTATGACTACACCTTC
TRBJ2-3	TRBV5-6	-	TRBD2	CASTLESGGPPDTQYF	TGTGCCAGCACCCTGGAAAGCGGGGGGCCACCGGATACGCAGTATTTT
TRBJ1-5	TRBV6-5	-	TRBD1	CASSSGTGHQPQHF	TGTGCCAGCAGCTCCGGGACAGGGCATCAGCCCCAGCATTTT
TRBJ2-1	TRBV18	-	TRBD1	CASSLDRLSYNEQFF	TGTGCCAGCTCACTGGACAGGCTATCCTACAATGAGCAGTTCTTC
TRBJ2-7	TRBV24-1	-	TRBD2	CATSGFAGGDEQYF	TGTGCCACCAGTGGCTTTGCGGGGGGCGACGAGCAGTACTTC
TRBJ2-2	TRBV3-1/TRBV3-2	-	-	CASSQRQTNTGELFF	TGTGCCAGCAGCCAAAGACAGACGAACACCGGGGAGCTGTTTTTT